The present T cell receptor (beta chain) was sequenced within a study of blood T cell repertoires in COVID-19 (dated by TCRdb to the early 2020s). Broadly, across the study: Collaborator samples came from the United States, Italy and Spain and covered acute and convalescent phases of COVID-19. A freely available public database, intended as a resource for researchers studying the immune response to SARS-CoV-2, is where the repertoires were released. Where available, HLA class I and class II types were obtained from metadata supplied by the sample provider rather than from assay-based typing. The dataset comprised deeply sampled blood TCRbeta repertoires from subjects exposed to, actively infected with, or recovered from COVID-19. The prospective study material was composed of cDNA or gDNA derived from T cells, B-cell-depleted T cells, or PBMCs. Sample metadata almost always included a de-identified subject ID, COVID-19 status, age in years and sex. The samples were drawn from the first 160 participants of the ongoing ImmuneRACE study and from 950 to 1,500 subjects provided by 6 global collaborators.

The germline V gene sets CDR1 to MNHEY and CDR2 to SVGEGT. V gives up 6 bases and J gives up 4 bases, and the segment between their germline ends measures 27 bases. Spanning cysteine to phenylalanine, the CDR3 consists of 18 amino acids. Only CDR3 DNA remains: 54 bases, in frame from the first base. Notes on this clone: The clone's antigen remains unknown. Per-base qualities were not stored, and no clone one base away is much larger.

Overall study results and their limits: The amount of clinical and demographic metadata varied by source and participant and was provided uncurated.

Participants in the prospective study were enrolled through a virtual design, were aged 18 to 89 years, and lived in roughly 26 United States geographic areas. In the prospective study, participants were assigned to cohorts based on the clinical history participants reported in a screening survey and a study questionnaire. Mobile phlebotomists in the prospective study collected whole blood, serum and a nasopharyngeal or oropharyngeal swab from every participant. Prospective study participants could optionally give additional blood draws and questionnaires over an approximately 2-month period. Prospective study blood samples were shipped either frozen or at room temperature before DNA extraction. TCRbeta CDR3 regions were amplified from genomic DNA by means of the immunoSEQ Assay, a bias-controlled multiplex PCR. Concerning the study's data processing: Within the assay, amplification of reference gene primers was used to estimate how many nucleated cells each sample contained. Sequence reads were collapsed and filtered to measure the absolute abundance of every unique TCRbeta CDR3 rearrangement. Productive Simpson clonality was computed per sample as the square root of Simpson's diversity index over productive rearrangements. Entries here come from immuneACCESS through TCRdb and include only in-frame sequences with V and J called. Some clones fail to appear in such tables; in the studies checked, an unresolved V gene covers under half of the shortfall, and the cause of the remainder is unknown. That table furnishes V, J and clone size, whereas the DNA furnished D and trimming. The sample table lists about 280,000 clones, 85% to 90% of them with a count of one. The ten largest clones add up to about 1.7% of the sample.

The chain was built from TRBV6-2 or TRBV6-3 and TRBJ1-2; TRBD1 is perhaps the D gene, given 5 matching bases. Sequencing was performed on PBMCs or T cells enriched from blood (not recorded which). This TCR came from a woman younger than 30 with acute COVID-19. The CDR3 reads CASSPPRDSRATSYGYTF. The nucleotides read TGTGCCAGCAGCCCACCTAGGGACTCCCGGGCCACCTCCTATGGCTACACCTTC.